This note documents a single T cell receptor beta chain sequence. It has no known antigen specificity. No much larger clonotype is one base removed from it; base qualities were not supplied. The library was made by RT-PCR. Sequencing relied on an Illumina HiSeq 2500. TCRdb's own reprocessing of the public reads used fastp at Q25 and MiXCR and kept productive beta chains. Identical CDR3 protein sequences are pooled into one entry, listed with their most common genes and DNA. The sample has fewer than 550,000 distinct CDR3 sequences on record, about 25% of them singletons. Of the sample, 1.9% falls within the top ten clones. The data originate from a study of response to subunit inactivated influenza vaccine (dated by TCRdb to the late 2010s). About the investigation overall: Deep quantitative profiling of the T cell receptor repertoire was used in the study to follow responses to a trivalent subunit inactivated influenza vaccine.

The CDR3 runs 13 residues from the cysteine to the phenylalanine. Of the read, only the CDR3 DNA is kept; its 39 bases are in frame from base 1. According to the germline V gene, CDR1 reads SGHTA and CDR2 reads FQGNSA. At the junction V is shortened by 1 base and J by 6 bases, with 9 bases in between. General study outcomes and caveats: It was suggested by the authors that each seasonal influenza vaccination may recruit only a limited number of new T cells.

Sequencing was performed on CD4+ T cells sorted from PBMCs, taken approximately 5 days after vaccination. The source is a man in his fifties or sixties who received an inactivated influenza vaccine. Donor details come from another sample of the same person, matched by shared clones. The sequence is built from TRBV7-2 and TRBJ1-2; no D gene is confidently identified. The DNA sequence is TGTGCCAGCAGCTTAGATTATTGGGATGGCTACACCTTC. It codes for CASSLDYWDGYTF.